The 28 T cell receptor beta chains listed next were all sequenced from one sample in a study of T cell responses to AZD1222 COVID-19 vaccine. TCRdb's table, derived via immunoSEQ multiplex PCR, lists solely in-frame clones and lacks some. This table holds approximately 160,000 clones, around 94% found once. This specimen was peripheral blood, taken 28 days after the second AZD1222 dose. The receptors here all came from an adult who received the AZD1222 COVID-19 vaccine.

For the CDR3, the DNA is TGCGCCAGCAGCTTGGGTACAGGGGGCTACACTGAAGCTTTCTTT. Translation gives CASSLGTGGYTEAFF. The V call is TRBV5-1, the J call TRBJ1-1, with 9 nucleotides matching TRBD1. Germline lookup yields CDR1 SGHRS and CDR2 YFSETQ. J was trimmed by 3 bases and V by 0 bases; bases with no gene match: 3. This CDR3 spans 15 amino acids. Variable domain in full (rest from reference TRBV5-1 and TRBJ1-1): KAGVTQTPRYLIKTRGQQVTLSCSPISGHRSVSWYQQTPGQGLQFLFEYFSETQRNKGNFPGRFSGRQFSNSRSEMNVSTLELGDSALYLCASSLGTGGYTEAFFGQGTRLTVV.

The chain is built from TRBV20-1 and TRBJ2-5; D is undetermined. Germline assignment: CDR1 DFQATT and CDR2 SNEGSKA (reference sequence). Deletions cut 6 bases from V and 9 bases from J, with 14 bases between. The CDR3 loop spans 11 amino acids. CDR3 protein: CSANALLAQYF. The CDR3 coding sequence is TGCAGTGCCAACGCGCTGCTGGCCCAGTACTTC.

This chain links TRBV6-2 or TRBV6-3 with TRBJ1-2, with 8 bases that match TRBD1. J gave up 0 bases and V 0 bases, and 6 bases lay outside the gene matches. The germline gives CDR1 MNHEY, CDR2 SVGEGT. There are 17 residues in the CDR3. Written as DNA, the CDR3 is TGTGCCAGCAGTTACTCCGCAGGGGGCGAAGCTAACTATGGCTACACCTTC. Translation: CASSYSAGGEANYGYTF.

This clone was picked up one time. CDR3 loop: CASSSGGSWEPQHF. The CDR3 DNA is TGTGCCAGCAGTTCTGGAGGGTCCTGGGAGCCCCAGCATTTT. This sequence joins TRBV28 and TRBJ1-5; D is unresolved. The ends were cut back, 4 bases at V and 8 bases at J, with 15 bases in the middle. The CDR3 extends over 14 amino acids. The germline CDR1 and CDR2 sequences are MDHEN and SYDVKM.

The gene calls are TRBV29-1 and TRBJ2-7; TRBD1 might be the D (6 bases). Per the germline V gene, CDR1 is SQVTM and CDR2 is ANQGSEA. This CDR3 comprises 16 residues. Trimming took 0 bases from V and 9 from J, leaving 24 bases between them. The CDR3 DNA follows: TGCAGCGTTGAAGACCCCCCCCTTTACAGGGAGCAAGGGCAGTACTTC. Amino acid sequence: CSVEDPPLYREQGQYF.

The gene calls are TRBV5-5 and TRBJ2-5; 13 nucleotides match TRBD2. The junction had 4 bases not matched to a gene; V was cut back by 0 bases and J by 5 bases. The CDR3 totals 16 residues. Germline CDR1 is SGHKS and CDR2 is YYEKEE (reference sequence). The CDR3 loop is CASSLELAGGRETQYF. The CDR3 DNA sequence: TGTGCCAGCAGCTTGGAACTAGCGGGAGGGAGGGAGACCCAGTACTTC.

The chain employs TRBV19 and TRBJ1-5; 9 bases are a match to TRBD1. V gave up 3 bases and J gave up 2 bases; unmatched junction bases: 5. In germline, CDR1 is LNHDA, CDR2 SQIVND (reference sequence). The CDR3 is made up of 16 amino acids. The CDR3 is CASSILGQGRNQPQHF. The DNA of the CDR3 is TGTGCCAGTAGTATTCTAGGACAGGGGCGCAATCAGCCCCAGCATTTT.

The chain has TRBV6-2 or TRBV6-3 and TRBJ1-1; 9 bases are a match to TRBD1. The V gene's germline CDR1 is MNHEY and CDR2 SVGEGT. The trim removed 4 bases at V and 5 bases at J, leaving 5 bases unmatched. This CDR3 spans 14 amino acids. The CDR3, as DNA: TGTGCCAGCAGTTTGGGGACAGGGATAACTGAAGCTTTCTTT. This gives the protein CASSLGTGITEAFF.

This chain connects TRBV5-8 to TRBJ2-7; the D is unclear. The CDR3 is 13 residues long. Germline values: CDR1 SGHTS, CDR2 YDEGEE. V was pared by 4 bases and J by 7 bases, with 15 bases between. The CDR3 bases are TGTGCCAGCAGCCCCTCGGTACGGTATGAGCAGTACTTC. Its protein product is CASSPSVRYEQYF.

The chain is built from TRBV7-9 and TRBJ2-1; 15 nucleotides agree with TRBD2. Per germline, CDR1 SEHNR and CDR2 FQNEAQ (reference sequence). There are 16 residues in the CDR3. V trimming: 5 bases; J trimming: 7 bases; junction bases outside the gene matches: 6. The CDR3 DNA is TGTGCCAGCAGCGTGCGGACTAGCGGGAGGGATAATGAGCAGTTCTTC. Translated: CASSVRTSGRDNEQFF.

This clone was found once. The V and J genes are TRBV7-9 and TRBJ2-2; no clear D. Germline CDR1 reads SEHNR; CDR2 reads FQNEAQ (reference sequence). CDR3 length: 12 amino acids. V was clipped by 4 bases and J by 3 bases, with 3 bases between them. This CDR3 reads CASSSYTGELFF. CDR3 coding DNA: TGTGCCAGCAGCTCTTACACCGGGGAGCTGTTTTTT.

Only one count was recorded for this clone. The rearrangement uses TRBV30 and TRBJ2-1, with 12 bases lining up with TRBD2. Germline V CDR1 and CDR2: GTSNPN, SVGIG (reference sequence). J gave up 3 bases and V 2 bases, and 5 bases lay outside the gene matches. The CDR3 loop spans 16 amino acids. The CDR3 DNA reads TGTGCCTGGAGTACCTGGACTAGCGGGATCTACAATGAGCAGTTCTTC. Its translation: CAWSTWTSGIYNEQFF.

This chain joins TRBV12-5 and TRBJ2-2; D unresolved. Germline-derived CDR1 and CDR2 are LGHNT and FRNRAP. The CDR3 runs to 13 residues. Trimming removed 7 bases from V and 6 bases from J, with 12 bases in between. The CDR3 bases are TGTGCTAGTGCCCAGGTTCTGTCCGGGGAGCTGTTTTTT. This translates into CASAQVLSGELFF.

The rearrangement joins TRBV9 to TRBJ1-3; no clear D. CDR1 and CDR2 (germline): SGDLS, YYNGEE. This CDR3 contains 12 residues. Trimming stripped 4 bases from V and 1 base from J, with 3 bases between. The CDR3: CASSLSGNTIYF. The CDR3 DNA reads TGTGCCAGCAGCCTGTCTGGAAACACCATATATTTT. Full variable domain (outside the CDR3, taken from reference TRBV9 and TRBJ1-3): DSGVTQTPKHLITATGQRVTLRCSPRSGDLSVYWYQQSLDQGLQFLIQYYNGEERAKGNILERFSAQQFPDLHSELNLSSLELGDSALYFCASSLSGNTIYFGEGSWLTVV.

The chain links TRBV9 to TRBJ2-4; TRBD1 aligns across 7 bases. The CDR3 loop spans 14 amino acids. V shed 0 bases, J shed 6 bases, and the junction held 3 bases outside the gene matches. From germline, CDR1 is SGDLS and CDR2 YYNGEE. The CDR3 protein is CASSVGDSLNIQYF. The CDR3 coding sequence is TGTGCCAGCAGCGTAGGGGACAGCTTAAACATTCAGTACTTC.

The J gene is TRBJ1-1, the V gene TRBV27, with no clear D. Germline V gives CDR1 MNHEY, CDR2 SMNVEV (reference sequence). Trimming shortened V by 6 bases and J by 1 base, and 9 bases separated the two germline ends. The CDR3 is made up of 13 amino acids. CDR3 nucleotides: TGTGCCAGCAGAGAAGAGCCGAACACTGAAGCTTTCTTT. Translated: CASREEPNTEAFF.

This chain uses TRBV5-4 with TRBJ2-1, with 9 bases that match TRBD1. This CDR3 spans 15 amino acids. Germline trimming cut 4 bases from V and 3 bases from J; bases unmatched to any gene: 5. The germline gives CDR1 SGHNT, CDR2 YYREEE (reference sequence). Here the CDR3 DNA reads TGTGCCAGCAGCCCCGGACAGGGGTTCTACAATGAGCAGTTCTTC. Translated, it gives CASSPGQGFYNEQFF. Variable domain in full (rest from reference TRBV5-4 and TRBJ2-1): ETGVTQSPTHLIKTRGQQVTLRCSSQSGHNTVSWYQQALGQGPQFIFQYYREEENGRGNFPPRFSGLQFPNYSSELNVNALELDDSALYLCASSPGQGFYNEQFFGPGTRLTVL.

V gene TRBV9 combines with J gene TRBJ2-3; 9 positions agree with TRBD1. This CDR3 contains 15 residues. Looked up from germline, CDR1 is SGDLS and CDR2 is YYNGEE. Trimming at V came to 2 bases and at J to 1 base, leaving 2 bases not matched to a gene. CDR3 protein: CASSVRTGGTDTQYF. In nucleotides, the CDR3 is TGTGCCAGCAGCGTGAGGACAGGGGGCACAGATACGCAGTATTTT.

Concerning this clone: The junction differs from germline at one of its ends, possibly a read error. The chain joins TRBV13 to TRBJ1-5; a weak D match, TRBD1 (5 bases). The length of the CDR3 is 13 residues. CDR1 is PRHDT and CDR2 is FYEKMQ in the germline V gene (reference sequence). The DNA for the CDR3 is TGTGCCAGCAGCCTAAGACAGTTTCAGCCACAGCATTTT. This translates into CASSLRQFQPQHF. Full variable domain (missing parts from reference TRBV13 and TRBJ1-5): AAGVIQSPRHLIKEKRETATLKCYPIPRHDTVYWYQQGPGQDPQFLISFYEKMQSDKGSIPDRFSAQQFSDYHSELNMSSLELGDSALYFCASSLRQFQPQHFGDGTRLSIL.

The chain is built from TRBV2 and TRBJ1-1; D is uncertain. CDR1 is SNHLY, CDR2 FYNNEI, per germline. This CDR3 is 15 amino acids long. The V end lost 5 bases, the J end lost 4 bases, and 17 bases lay between the germline ends. CDR3 residues: CASSLRLGSFTEAFF. The CDR3 DNA is TGTGCCAGCAGTCTCCGTTTGGGTAGCTTCACTGAAGCTTTCTTT.

The chain uses TRBV27 and TRBJ2-1; the match to TRBD2 covers 7 bases. J was trimmed by 7 bases and V by 7 bases; bases with no gene match: 10. The V gene's germline CDR1 is MNHEY and CDR2 SMNVEV (reference sequence). The CDR3 has 14 amino acids. The DNA of the CDR3 is TGTGCCAGCAAGGGCCCGCGGGGGTGGAATGAGCAGTTCTTC. Residues: CASKGPRGWNEQFF.

The genes are TRBV30 and TRBJ2-1, with 14 bases fitting TRBD2. The CDR3 has 14 amino acids. CDR1 is GTSNPN and CDR2 is SVGIG in the germline V gene (reference sequence). J lost 4 bases, V lost 5 bases, and 1 base had no gene match. Here the CDR3 reads CAWGTSGSYNEQFF. The CDR3 bases are TGTGCCTGGGGGACTAGCGGGAGTTACAATGAGCAGTTCTTC.

A single count supports this clone. This CDR3 is CASGFSGLFYEQFF. Here the CDR3 DNA reads TGTGCTAGTGGTTTCTCGGGACTATTTTATGAGCAGTTCTTC. This chain links TRBV12-5 with TRBJ2-1; 7 bases map to TRBD2. CDR3 length: 14 residues. Losses at the gene ends were 3 bases for V and 8 bases for J; bases not matched to a gene: 7. Germline CDR1 is LGHNT and CDR2 is FRNRAP.

This chain links TRBV7-8 with TRBJ2-1; no clear D. This CDR3 has 15 amino acids. Germline-derived CDR1 and CDR2 are SGHVS and FQNEAQ. The V and J ends lost 2 bases and 0 bases respectively, with 8 bases between them. This CDR3 is CASSLLRDSYNEQFF. As DNA, the CDR3 is TGTGCCAGCAGCTTACTAAGGGACTCCTACAATGAGCAGTTCTTC.

This chain uses TRBV5-6 with TRBJ2-7, with D tentatively TRBD1 (6 bases). V was pared by 7 bases and J by 2 bases, with 19 bases between. From germline, CDR1 is SGHDT and CDR2 YYEEEE. The CDR3 sequence is 15 residues long. DNA for the CDR3: TGTGCCAGCTCAACATCCCAGGGGTTTACCTACGAGCAGTACTTC. Translated, it gives CASSTSQGFTYEQYF.

This chain connects TRBV5-1 to TRBJ1-3, with TRBD1 as a possible D gene (6 bases). Germline-derived CDR1 and CDR2 are SGHRS and YFSETQ. The CDR3 sequence is 15 residues long. Deletions cut 4 bases from V and 0 bases from J, with 11 bases between. CDR3 sequence reads: CASSPGVSSGNTIYF. The CDR3, as DNA: TGCGCCAGCAGCCCAGGGGTAAGCTCTGGAAACACCATATATTTT.

The chain has TRBV30 and TRBJ1-2; TRBD1 might be the D (5 bases). The germline V gene encodes CDR1 GTSNPN and CDR2 SVGIG (reference sequence). There are 11 residues in the CDR3. V was pared by 3 bases and J by 8 bases, with 10 bases between. In DNA form, the CDR3 reads TGTGCCTGGAGAAAAGGGGAAGGCTACACCTTC. Amino acid sequence: CAWRKGEGYTF.

The chain is built from TRBV5-4 and TRBJ2-5; 10 bases are a match to TRBD2. The V segment lost 7 bases and the J segment 3 bases; nucleotides outside the gene matches: 24. This CDR3 has 20 amino acids. The germline V gene encodes CDR1 SGHNT and CDR2 YYREEE (reference sequence). CDR3 nucleotides: TGTGCCAGCTCCCCGTGGGGGAGGTTCGGACTAGCGGATGATAAAGAGACCCAGTACTTC. This sequence encodes CASSPWGRFGLADDKETQYF.